These 32 T cell receptor beta chains originate from one sample sequenced in a study of multiple sclerosis patients with progressive multifocal leukoencephalopathy. The repertoire was sequenced with immunoSEQ multiplex PCR; TCRdb's copy has only in-frame clones and lacks some. The sample lists some 31,000 clones; under 90% were seen once. The time point here: 6 to 7 months of natalizumab therapy. The source material was PBMCs, sampled from a patient treated with natalizumab. These receptors were collected from a human donor with multiple sclerosis.

This clone came up once. Because it lacks the conserved phenylalanine or tryptophan at the end, this CDR3 is likely a read error. The chain has TRBV4-3 and TRBJ2-7; 8 bases are shared with TRBD2. CDR3 size: 15 residues. V dropped 0 bases and J dropped 3; count of bases not matched to a gene: 4. In germline, CDR1 is LGHNA, CDR2 YSLEER. The DNA for the CDR3 is TGCGCCAGCAGCCAAGATCCCCGGGAGGGCTACGAGCAGTACCTC. Translated, it gives CASSQDPREGYEQYL.

The chain links TRBV6-1 to TRBJ2-3; the D is unclear. V was clipped by 7 bases and J by 0 bases, with 14 bases between them. CDR3 length: 15 amino acids. The V gene's germline CDR1 is MNHNS and CDR2 SASEGT. DNA of the CDR3: TGTGCCAGCAAGGAACGGCAGGCGAGCACAGATACGCAGTATTTT. This translates into CASKERQASTDTQYF.

J is TRBJ1-1 and V is TRBV6-1; D is undetermined. The CDR3 is made up of 13 amino acids. V lost 6 bases to trimming and J lost 4 bases, with 12 bases between them. The germline V gene has CDR1 MNHNS and CDR2 SASEGT. CDR3 region: CASREIAATEAFF. CDR3 sequence (DNA): TGTGCCAGCAGGGAAATCGCGGCCACTGAAGCTTTCTTT.

The V and J genes are TRBV6-1 and TRBJ1-1; perhaps TRBD1 as D (5 bases). Germline V gives CDR1 MNHNS, CDR2 SASEGT. Between the trimmed V and J ends, which lost 6 bases and 5 bases, there was a span of 13 bases. CDR3 size: 13 residues. CDR3 in DNA: TGTGCCAGCAGCCGGGACTTTCGAACTGAAGCTTTCTTT. This gives the protein CASSRDFRTEAFF.

Worth noting for this clone: Other nucleotide sequences from this sample produce the same CDR3. This chain uses TRBV7-2 with TRBJ1-5, with D hard to call. CDR1 and CDR2 from the germline V gene are SGHTA and FQGNSA. V shed 5 bases and J shed 4 bases, with 12 bases lying between them. This CDR3 contains 14 residues. The CDR3 DNA sequence: TGTGCCAGCAGCCCCGGCCGGGGTAATCAGCCCCAGCATTTT. This gives the protein CASSPGRGNQPQHF.

On this clone: This specimen includes other DNA sequences encoding the same CDR3. The chain links TRBV7-8 to TRBJ2-3; no firm D call. Germline V CDR1 and CDR2: SGHVS, FQNEAQ. The CDR3 loop spans 12 amino acids. Trimming took off 1 base at V and 7 bases at J, with 6 bases between the two ends. In DNA, the CDR3 is TGTGCCAGCAGCTTAGGGTTGCATACGCAGTATTTT. Translated: CASSLGLHTQYF.

The chain recombines TRBV20-1 with TRBJ1-2; unclear D gene. The V and J ends lost 7 bases and 7 bases respectively, with 13 bases between them. In germline, CDR1 is DFQATT, CDR2 SNEGSKA (reference sequence). The CDR3 is 11 amino acids. The CDR3 protein is CSVPLHPGYTF. DNA for the CDR3: TGCAGTGTCCCCCTCCACCCTGGCTACACCTTC.

V gene TRBV25-1 combines with J gene TRBJ2-7, with unresolved D. V shed 4 bases and J shed 0 bases, with 10 bases lying between them. The CDR3 covers 14 residues. Germline loops: CDR1 MGHDK, CDR2 SYGVNS. The CDR3 DNA sequence: TGTGCCAGCAGTGGACTCCCGGGCTCCTACGAGCAGTACTTC. This sequence encodes CASSGLPGSYEQYF.

The chain recombines TRBV29-1 with TRBJ1-1, with 9 bases that match TRBD1. After removal of 6 bases from V and 6 bases from J, the junction contained 11 bases not matched to a gene. The CDR3 consists of 14 residues. Germline CDR1 reads SQVTM; CDR2 reads ANQGSEA. The CDR3 here is CSVPGQGNSPEAFF. Written as DNA, the CDR3 is TGCAGCGTCCCGGGACAGGGCAATTCTCCTGAAGCTTTCTTT.

The CDR3 sequence is CASSQDDWGGYTF. CDR3 bases: TGCGCCAGCAGCCAAGATGATTGGGGCGGCTACACCTTC. V gene TRBV4-3 combines with J gene TRBJ1-2; D might be TRBD1 (5 bases). Trimming removed 0 bases from V and 8 bases from J, with 10 bases in between. The CDR3 sequence is 13 residues long. Germline V lookup: CDR1 LGHNA, CDR2 YSLEER.

This rearrangement joins TRBV5-4 to TRBJ2-1; tentatively, D is TRBD2 (5 bases). Germline V gene data show CDR1 as SGHNT and CDR2 as YYREEE (reference sequence). V was pared by 4 bases and J by 4 bases, with 9 bases between. The CDR3 spans 13 residues. CDR3 DNA sequence: TGTGCCAGCAGCCTCGGGAAGTACAATGAGCAGTTCTTC. It is translated as CASSLGKYNEQFF. The entire variable domain, with the rest obtained from reference TRBV5-4 and TRBJ2-1, is as follows: ETGVTQSPTHLIKTRGQQVTLRCSSQSGHNTVSWYQQALGQGPQFIFQYYREEENGRGNFPPRFSGLQFPNYSSELNVNALELDDSALYLCASSLGKYNEQFFGPGTRLTVL.

This chain joins TRBV5-4 and TRBJ2-7; 7 nucleotides agree with TRBD1. With V trimmed by 2 bases and J by 9 bases, 11 bases remained unmatched. This CDR3 region has 14 residues. Looked up from germline, CDR1 is SGHNT and CDR2 is YYREEE (reference sequence). As DNA, the CDR3 is TGTGCCAGCAGCTTACGACAGGGCAAGGACGGGCAGTACTTC. This gives the protein CASSLRQGKDGQYF.

The J gene is TRBJ2-5, the V gene TRBV5-1; 13 bases fit TRBD2. The J segment lost 11 bases and the V segment lost 0 bases, leaving 22 bases of the junction unmatched. This CDR3 has 20 amino acids. CDR1 is SGHRS and CDR2 is YFSETQ in the germline V gene. CDR3 sequence: CASSLGRTSGRTRAHGEQYF. CDR3 in DNA: TGCGCCAGCAGCTTGGGCCGGACTAGCGGGAGAACGAGGGCCCATGGAGAGCAGTACTTC.

The chain is built from TRBV6-6 and TRBJ2-3, with 9 nucleotides matching TRBD2. Trimming at V came to 2 bases and at J to 2 bases, leaving 2 bases not matched to a gene. Per germline, CDR1 MNHNY and CDR2 SVGAGI (reference sequence). The CDR3 is 15 residues long. Here the CDR3 reads CASSYAGGLTDTQYF. The DNA for the CDR3 is TGTGCCAGCAGTTACGCGGGGGGGCTCACAGATACGCAGTATTTT.

This sequence joins TRBV5-4 and TRBJ2-1, with 7 nucleotides matching TRBD2. The CDR3 runs to 15 residues. Germline-derived CDR1 and CDR2 are SGHNT and YYREEE (reference sequence). With V trimmed by 3 bases and J by 5 bases, 8 bases remained unmatched. As DNA, the CDR3 is TGTGCCAGCAGCTGGCGGCGGGAGAAGGACAATGAGCAGTTCTTC. Translated: CASSWRREKDNEQFF.

V usage is TRBV5-4 and J usage is TRBJ2-4, with 7 bases identical to TRBD1. Germline CDR1 and CDR2: SGHNT and YYREEE (reference sequence). Germline trimming cut 0 bases from V and 7 bases from J; bases unmatched to any gene: 13. The CDR3 is 17 residues long. The CDR3 coding sequence is TGTGCCAGCAGCTTGGGGGGACAGACTCCCCCGGGGAACATTCAGTACTTC. Translating it yields CASSLGGQTPPGNIQYF.

This clone turned up a few times. The gene calls are TRBV12-5 and TRBJ2-7, with 11 bases matching TRBD2. This CDR3 region has 15 residues. Unmatched junction bases numbered 5, after V lost 2 bases and J lost 5 bases. The germline V gene has CDR1 LGHNT and CDR2 FRNRAP. This CDR3 reads CASGLSSGRAHEQYF. CDR3 nucleotide sequence: TGTGCTAGTGGTTTGAGTAGCGGGAGGGCCCACGAGCAGTACTTC.

This sequence joins TRBV28 and TRBJ1-2; D not resolved. Trimming pared 2 bases from V and 7 bases from J, leaving 8 bases between. Germline CDR1 reads MDHEN; CDR2 reads SYDVKM. CDR3 length: 12 residues. The CDR3 reads CASSLVGFGYTF. Written as DNA, the CDR3 is TGTGCCAGCAGTTTAGTGGGGTTTGGCTACACCTTC.

The chain combines TRBV19 with TRBJ2-2; D is unresolved. This CDR3 is built from 15 residues. Germline CDR1 reads LNHDA; CDR2 reads SQIVND (reference sequence). Trimming removed 2 bases from V and 0 bases from J, with 7 bases in between. CDR3: CASSISAANTGELFF. CDR3 in DNA: TGTGCCAGTAGTATATCCGCAGCGAACACCGGGGAGCTGTTTTTT.

The rearrangement joins TRBV27 to TRBJ1-2; D perhaps matches TRBD1 (6 bases). The germline gives CDR1 MNHEY, CDR2 SMNVEV (reference sequence). V was trimmed by 3 bases and J by 6 bases, leaving 11 bases between them. CDR3 size: 13 residues. The CDR3 DNA is TGTGCCAGCAGTTTCCGAGGGGGACATGGCTACACCTTC. It codes for CASSFRGGHGYTF.

The chain recombines TRBV7-9 with TRBJ1-6; D remains ambiguous. V was trimmed by 5 bases and J by 7 bases, leaving 9 bases between them. There are 13 residues in the CDR3. Germline V gene sequence: CDR1 SEHNR, CDR2 FQNEAQ (reference sequence). The CDR3 region is CASSALGNSPLHF. CDR3 bases: TGTGCCAGCAGCGCTTTGGGGAATTCACCCCTCCACTTT.

This clone was counted between two and nine times. CDR3 loop: CASNIDVGDGEKLFF. The DNA for the CDR3 is TGTGCCAGCAACATTGATGTCGGGGATGGAGAAAAACTGTTTTTT. This chain connects TRBV28 to TRBJ1-4; D call uncertain. The CDR3 sequence is 15 residues long. Trimming left V 7 bases short and J 8 bases short, with 20 bases between. Germline V gene data show CDR1 as MDHEN and CDR2 as SYDVKM.

In its sample, this clone was seen a few times. This chain links TRBV2 with TRBJ2-7; D unclear. The CDR3 is made up of 12 amino acids. Germline V gene sequence: CDR1 SNHLY, CDR2 FYNNEI. Trimming cost V 10 bases and J 7 bases, with 17 bases left between them. As DNA, the CDR3 is TGTGCCACCCGGACCCTGCCCTCAGAGCAGTACTTC. This sequence encodes CATRTLPSEQYF.

The V call is TRBV6-1, the J call TRBJ1-1; 7 positions match TRBD1. Trimming took 3 bases from V and 1 from J; bases not matched to a gene: 5. The CDR3 spans 15 residues. CDR1 and CDR2 (germline): MNHNS, SASEGT. CDR3 residues: CASSDPRQGNTEAFF. CDR3 sequence (DNA): TGTGCCAGCAGTGATCCTAGACAGGGGAACACTGAAGCTTTCTTT.

The gene calls are TRBV2 and TRBJ2-1, with 11 positions matching TRBD1. Germline V gene sequence: CDR1 SNHLY, CDR2 FYNNEI. This CDR3 is 16 amino acids long. The junction had 13 bases not matched to a gene; V was cut back by 6 bases and J by 9 bases. In DNA, the CDR3 is TGTGCCAGCAGGGGGGACAGGGGGTTCTCCTTTGGTGAGCAGTTCTTC. The encoded protein is CASRGDRGFSFGEQFF.

CDR3 amino acids: CASSSLGGYNEQFF. CDR3 in DNA: TGTGCCAGCAGTTCCTTGGGGGGGTACAATGAGCAGTTCTTC. The V gene is TRBV27, the J gene TRBJ2-1, with 7 bases lining up with TRBD2. The CDR3 spans 14 residues. The V gene's germline CDR1 is MNHEY and CDR2 SMNVEV (reference sequence). Unmatched junction bases numbered 4, after V lost 4 bases and J lost 4 bases.

In DNA, the CDR3 is TGTGCCAGCAGCTTGCCGCCTAGGTCCGATGAGCAGTTCTTC. It translates to CASSLPPRSDEQFF. The gene calls are TRBV5-5 and TRBJ2-1; D gene uncertain. This CDR3 spans 14 amino acids. Trimming shortened V by 1 base and J by 8 bases, and 13 bases separated the two germline ends. CDR1 SGHKS and CDR2 YYEKEE come from the germline V gene (reference sequence).

This chain joins TRBV5-6 and TRBJ2-2; D gene unclear. The CDR3 is 11 residues long. V was pared by 2 bases and J by 5 bases, with 1 base between. CDR1 and CDR2 (germline): SGHDT, YYEEEE. CDR3 sequence (DNA): TGTGCCAGCAGCTTTACCGGGGAGCTGTTTTTT. Translated, it gives CASSFTGELFF.

This chain links TRBV28 with TRBJ1-6; no definite D call. Per the germline V gene, CDR1 is MDHEN and CDR2 is SYDVKM. The CDR3 loop spans 12 amino acids. The V gene lost 2 bases and the J gene lost 7 bases, with 3 bases spanning the gap. CDR3 sequence (DNA): TGTGCCAGCAGTTTAAAGAATTCACCCCTCCACTTT. Protein product: CASSLKNSPLHF.

V usage is TRBV4-2 and J usage is TRBJ2-7; 9 positions agree with TRBD1. Trimming at V came to 4 bases and at J to 6 bases, leaving 10 bases not matched to a gene. The CDR3 totals 15 residues. Looked up from germline, CDR1 is LGHNA and CDR2 is YNFKEQ. CDR3 amino acids: CASSPRDRDTGEQYF. CDR3 bases: TGTGCCAGCAGCCCCCGGGACAGGGACACGGGCGAGCAGTACTTC.

The chain employs TRBV19 and TRBJ2-1, with a weak D call TRBD1 (6 bases). V was clipped by 6 bases and J by 3 bases, with 12 bases between them. Germline CDR1 is LNHDA and CDR2 is SQIVND (reference sequence). This CDR3 is built from 14 residues. CDR3 coding DNA: TGTGCCAGTAGGGAACTAGGGGGCTACAATGAGCAGTTCTTC. Translating it yields CASRELGGYNEQFF.

The V gene is TRBV7-6, the J gene TRBJ2-5, with D perhaps assigned TRBD1 or TRBD2 (5 bases each). Germline CDR1 and CDR2: SGHVS and FNYEAQ. V lost 1 base and J 4 bases, leaving 10 bases between the germline ends. This CDR3 is built from 14 residues. CDR3 bases: TGTGCCAGCAGCTTAGGGTCGGGGCTAGAGACCCAGTACTTC. It yields the protein CASSLGSGLETQYF.